Presented here are 23 T cell receptor beta chains from one specimen sequenced in a study of shared clonotypes between healthy human individuals. Libraries were prepared by immunoSEQ multiplex PCR; TCRdb keeps only in-frame clonotypes and omits some of them. The sample holds 550,000 to 750,000 clones, about 90% seen once. CD45RO negativity and positive selection for CCR7 defined naive CD8 cells, a population that excluded terminally differentiated effector memory CD45RA+ cells. What was sequenced was naive CD8+ T cells sorted from blood. The receptor source for this set is a man under 40 in good health.

This chain joins TRBV5-1 and TRBJ2-1; possible D gene TRBD2, 5 bases. The CDR3 covers 14 residues. V was clipped by 0 bases and J by 10 bases, with 14 bases between them. Germline V gene sequence: CDR1 SGHRS, CDR2 YFSETQ. In nucleotides, the CDR3 is TGCGCCAGCAGCTTGGTGAGCGGCTTTGAGGAGCAGTTCTTC. Protein: CASSLVSGFEEQFF.

The CDR3 region has the DNA TGCAGCGTTGAAGATCGCAGGGGTGGCAAAGGGGCCTACGAGCAGTACTTC. Protein product: CSVEDRRGGKGAYEQYF. The chain combines TRBV29-1 with TRBJ2-7; a weak D match, TRBD1 (6 bases). This CDR3 contains 17 residues. V lost 0 bases, J lost 2 bases, and 20 bases lay in between. Germline-derived CDR1 and CDR2 are SQVTM and ANQGSEA.

This clone was seen just once. This chain uses TRBV19 with TRBJ1-1; D gene unclear. Germline values: CDR1 LNHDA, CDR2 SQIVND (reference sequence). Trimming took off 0 bases at V and 8 bases at J, with 10 bases between the two ends. The CDR3 runs 13 residues. CDR3 loop: CASSIDLVGEAFF. The CDR3 DNA follows: TGTGCCAGTAGTATAGATCTGGTGGGAGAAGCTTTCTTT.

V and J are TRBV29-1 and TRBJ2-4, with TRBD1 matching 9 bases. After removal of 4 bases from V and 1 base from J, the junction contained 11 bases not matched to a gene. There are 17 residues in the CDR3. The V gene's germline CDR1 is SQVTM and CDR2 ANQGSEA. DNA for the CDR3: TGCAGCGTTGCGGGGAAGATACAGGGGGCGGCCAAAAACATTCAGTACTTC. Protein: CSVAGKIQGAAKNIQYF.

The chain couples TRBV21-1 to TRBJ2-3; no DNA check was done on the table's D call, TRBD1. TRBV21-1 is assigned pseudogene status. This CDR3 has 16 amino acids. Written as DNA, the CDR3 is TGTGCCAGCAGCAAAAAGGGGCAGGGCCTCACAGATACGCAGTATTTT. It is translated as CASSKKGQGLTDTQYF.

The chain uses TRBV4-1 and TRBJ2-7; D uncertain. There are 12 residues in the CDR3. Germline CDR1 MGHRA, CDR2 YSYEKL. Trimming took off 2 bases at V and 6 bases at J, with 8 bases between the two ends. As DNA, the CDR3 is TGCGCCAGCAGCCAACCGGGCCTCGAGCAGTACTTC. It yields the protein CASSQPGLEQYF.

The chain carries TRBV7-2 and TRBJ2-5; 11 bases are shared with TRBD1. Germline values: CDR1 SGHTA, CDR2 FQGNSA. The CDR3 consists of 16 residues. Losses at the gene ends were 3 bases for V and 3 bases for J; bases not matched to a gene: 6. CDR3 DNA: TGTGCCAGCAGCTTGGGACCGGGACAGGGGGAAGAGACCCAGTACTTC. The encoded protein is CASSLGPGQGEETQYF.

The chain recombines TRBV5-1 with TRBJ2-3; 12 bases agree with TRBD1. In germline, CDR1 is SGHRS, CDR2 YFSETQ. V shed 0 bases and J 2 bases; nucleotides not matched to a gene: 1. The CDR3 runs to 16 residues. The chain's CDR3 is CASSLEGQGATDTQYF. In DNA, the CDR3 is TGCGCCAGCAGCTTGGAGGGACAGGGGGCCACAGATACGCAGTATTTT.

The chain has TRBV4-1 and TRBJ1-2; TRBD1 is a possible D gene (5 bases). CDR1 MGHRA and CDR2 YSYEKL come from the germline V gene. This CDR3 region has 16 residues. V lost 4 bases and J lost 10, with 25 bases in between. CDR3: CASSPRELSYETAYTF. In nucleotides, the CDR3 is TGCGCCAGCAGCCCCAGGGAGTTATCATACGAAACGGCCTACACCTTC.

This clone was recorded once. The rearrangement joins TRBV5-1 to TRBJ2-1; TRBD1 might be the D (6 bases). The CDR3 runs to 14 residues. Germline CDR1 is SGHRS and CDR2 is YFSETQ. The ends were cut back, 3 bases at V and 4 bases at J, with 11 bases in the middle. Here the CDR3 reads CASSSGDGYNEQFF. The DNA of the CDR3 is TGCGCCAGCAGCTCAGGGGATGGTTACAATGAGCAGTTCTTC.

The rearrangement uses TRBV6-6 and TRBJ1-1; D is possibly TRBD1 (6 bases). The CDR3 is 14 amino acids. Trimming took off 4 bases at V and 4 bases at J, with 13 bases between the two ends. Germline V gene data show CDR1 as MNHNY and CDR2 as SVGAGI (reference sequence). CDR3 sequence reads: CASSWTVEGTEAFF. CDR3 nucleotides: TGTGCCAGCAGTTGGACAGTGGAGGGCACTGAAGCTTTCTTT.

This chain connects TRBV27 to TRBJ2-5; no clear D gene. The CDR3 spans 14 residues. The V end was cut by 3 bases, the J end by 1 base, with 9 bases between. Per germline, CDR1 MNHEY and CDR2 SMNVEV (reference sequence). Here the CDR3 reads CASSFVESQETQYF. In DNA form, the CDR3 reads TGTGCCAGCAGTTTTGTAGAGTCCCAAGAGACCCAGTACTTC.

As to this clone: The junction does not match germline at one end; this may be a read error. The J gene is TRBJ1-1, the V gene TRBV4-1; no reliable D call. The germline CDR1 and CDR2 sequences are MGHRA and YSYEKL. The CDR3 runs 16 residues. CDR3 in DNA: TGCGCCAGCAGCCAAGGGGGTGCCGGGCTAGCCATCCCATCGGTCTTT. Translated, it gives CASSQGGAGLAIPSVF.

The chain recombines TRBV29-1 with TRBJ1-2; no clear D gene. V gave up 4 bases and J gave up 8 bases, with 17 bases separating them. This CDR3 is built from 13 residues. CDR1 and CDR2 from the germline V gene are SQVTM and ANQGSEA. Here the CDR3 DNA reads TGCAGCGTTGGACGGGGTGAACTACGGGGCTACACCTTC. This translates into CSVGRGELRGYTF.

V gene TRBV7-9 combines with J gene TRBJ2-2; TRBD1 matches at 10 bases. V shed 2 bases and J 3 bases; nucleotides not matched to a gene: 3. Germline assignment: CDR1 SEHNR and CDR2 FQNEAQ (reference sequence). This CDR3 comprises 16 residues. CDR3 loop: CASSLTGQGHTGELFF. DNA for the CDR3: TGTGCCAGCAGCTTAACGGGACAGGGGCACACCGGGGAGCTGTTTTTT.

This sequence joins TRBV27 and TRBJ2-3; D is unresolved. CDR3 length equals 13 residues. V was trimmed by 10 bases and J by 6 bases, leaving 17 bases between them. Germline lookup yields CDR1 MNHEY and CDR2 SMNVEV (reference sequence). CDR3 in DNA: TGTGCCATCAATTGGAAACAGTTTGATACGCAGTATTTT. This translates into CAINWKQFDTQYF.

The chain employs TRBV11-2 and TRBJ2-7, with TRBD1 as a possible D gene (5 bases). Trimming stripped 1 base from V and 1 base from J, with 14 bases between. Per the germline V gene, CDR1 is SGHAT and CDR2 is FQNNGV. The CDR3 extends over 16 amino acids. The CDR3 nucleotides are TGTGCCAGCAGCTTAGGAAGGGGTACGGGTTCCTACGAGCAGTACTTC. This codes for CASSLGRGTGSYEQYF.

This clone came up once. The gene calls are TRBV12-2 and TRBJ1-5; the D call in the table, TRBD1, was not verified against the DNA. TRBV12-2 is tagged as a pseudogene. This CDR3 has 14 amino acids. CDR3 loop: CASRCGQANQPQHF. CDR3 coding DNA: TGTGCAAGTCGCTGTGGACAGGCTAATCAGCCCCAGCATTTT.

The chain links TRBV9 to TRBJ2-1, with 8 bases lining up with TRBD2. There are 16 residues in the CDR3. Germline CDR1 is SGDLS and CDR2 is YYNGEE. V was clipped by 4 bases and J by 0 bases; unmatched bases: 6. CDR3 sequence reads: CASSTGREGSYNEQFF. The CDR3 nucleotides are TGTGCCAGCAGCACTGGTCGGGAGGGCTCCTACAATGAGCAGTTCTTC.

V usage is TRBV27 and J usage is TRBJ2-1; TRBD1 matches at 9 bases. Germline values: CDR1 MNHEY, CDR2 SMNVEV (reference sequence). The CDR3 runs to 16 residues. V shed 5 bases and J 2 bases; nucleotides not matched to a gene: 7. In DNA, the CDR3 is TGTGCCAGCAGTCCTACAGGGGGCAGAGCCTACAATGAGCAGTTCTTC. It is translated as CASSPTGGRAYNEQFF.

J is TRBJ2-2 and V is TRBV28; D might be TRBD2 (5 bases). V was trimmed by 2 bases and J by 0 bases, leaving 13 bases between them. CDR1 and CDR2 from the germline V gene are MDHEN and SYDVKM. The length of the CDR3 is 17 residues. In nucleotides, the CDR3 is TGTGCCAGCAGTTTACCCACCATAGCGACGAACACCGGGGAGCTGTTTTTT. Translated: CASSLPTIATNTGELFF.

This chain uses TRBV28 with TRBJ1-2; D remains unclear. CDR3 size: 14 residues. Trimming shortened V by 5 bases and J by 1 base, and 11 bases separated the two germline ends. CDR1 is MDHEN, CDR2 SYDVKM, per germline. The CDR3 protein is CASSPWPVNYGYTF. CDR3 nucleotide sequence: TGTGCCAGCAGTCCCTGGCCCGTTAACTATGGCTACACCTTC.

The chain combines TRBV15 with TRBJ2-5; TRBD1 matches 8 bases. Germline trimming cut 4 bases from V and 2 bases from J; bases unmatched to any gene: 0. The CDR3 runs to 13 residues. The germline V gene encodes CDR1 LNHNV and CDR2 YYDKDF (reference sequence). The CDR3 loop is CATSNRGQETQYF. The CDR3 DNA reads TGTGCCACCAGCAACAGGGGGCAAGAGACCCAGTACTTC.